A single sample gave rise to the 26 T cell receptor beta chains below, sequenced in a study of T-cell reconstitution after alpha-beta-depleted transplantation in children. Unique molecular identifiers were incorporated when the TCRbeta library was constructed. TCRdb analysed the PCR reads with MiXCR anew, one entry per CDR3 protein. This sample has more than 300,000 distinct CDR3 sequences, with around 15% found just once. Sequencing used PBMCs, mostly from graft donor cells, obtained 360 days after TCRalphabeta/CD19-depleted stem cell transplant. Receptors originate from a male patient aged 2 to 9 who had a stem cell transplant for acute lymphoblastic leukemia, so the T cells may come from the graft donor.

The chain carries TRBV12-3 or TRBV12-4 and TRBJ2-5; D is possibly TRBD2 (7 bases). The CDR3 loop spans 18 amino acids. The germline V and J ends were trimmed by 1 base and 0 bases, with 18 bases remaining between them. For the CDR3, the DNA is TGTGCCAGCAGTTTAGGAAGGGGGGGATGGCCGTACCAAGAGACCCAGTACTTC. Residues: CASSLGRGGWPYQETQYF.

This clonotype was found many times. The chain links TRBV3-1 to TRBJ1-1, with D possibly TRBD1 on 6 matching bases. This CDR3 contains 15 residues. Trimming pared 6 bases from V and 4 bases from J, leaving 18 bases between. CDR1 LGHDT and CDR2 YNNKEL come from the germline V gene (reference sequence). DNA of the CDR3: TGTGCCAGCAGTCATCGACAGGCAAGGGGCACTGAAGCTTTCTTT. Its protein is CASSHRQARGTEAFF. Looking up the rest from reference TRBV3-1 and TRBJ1-1 gives the full variable domain: DTAVSQTPKYLVTQMGNDKSIKCEQNLGHDTMYWYKQDSKKFLKIMFSYNNKELIINETVPNRFSPKSPDKAHLNLHINSLELGDSAVYFCASSHRQARGTEAFFGQGTRLTVV.

V gene TRBV14 combines with J gene TRBJ2-4; tentatively, D is TRBD2 (5 bases). Looked up from germline, CDR1 is SGHDN and CDR2 is FVKESK. With 4 bases removed from V and 0 bases from J, the gap between germline ends came to 22 bases. There are 19 residues in the CDR3. The CDR3 DNA reads TGTGCCAGCAGCCCTAGGACGGGATGGGCGACCCTAGCCAAAAACATTCAGTACTTC. This gives the protein CASSPRTGWATLAKNIQYF.

The chain couples TRBV10-3 to TRBJ1-5; 8 bases match TRBD1. The ends lost 2 bases at V and 3 bases at J; junction bases unmatched: 3. The germline CDR1 and CDR2 sequences are ENHRY and SYGVKD. The CDR3 covers 15 residues. CDR3 bases: TGTGCCATCAGTGAGGGACAGGGCCCCAATCAGCCCCAGCATTTT. This sequence encodes CAISEGQGPNQPQHF.

This clonotype appeared many times. The chain employs TRBV10-3 and TRBJ1-6; D unclear. Trimming removed 3 bases at V and 0 bases at J, with 3 bases between. The CDR3 has 14 amino acids. Germline CDR1 reads ENHRY; CDR2 reads SYGVKD. The CDR3 DNA reads as TGTGCCATCAGTGATCTCTCCTATAATTCACCCCTCCACTTT. As protein: CAISDLSYNSPLHF.

This clonotype was found many times. This sequence joins TRBV5-1 and TRBJ2-7; 9 bases are shared with TRBD1. The CDR3 is made up of 15 amino acids. The V gene end was trimmed by 0 bases and the J gene end by 4 bases; junction bases not matched to a gene: 5. The germline CDR1 and CDR2 sequences are SGHRS and YFSETQ. As DNA, the CDR3 is TGCGCCAGCAGCTTGGGAGGGACAGGGCGGTACGAGCAGTACTTC. Amino acids: CASSLGGTGRYEQYF.

This clonotype occurred a few times. The gene calls are TRBV5-8 and TRBJ2-7; D remains ambiguous. The V and J ends lost 0 bases and 4 bases respectively, with 14 bases between them. The CDR3 length is 15 residues. The germline CDR1 and CDR2 sequences are SGHTS and YDEGEE. The CDR3 nucleotides are TGTGCCAGCAGCTTGGCCTTTGGTTTGATATACGAGCAGTACTTC. It specifies CASSLAFGLIYEQYF.

V usage is TRBV11-1 and J usage is TRBJ2-1, with 8 positions matching TRBD2. Germline assignment: CDR1 SGHAT and CDR2 FQDESV (reference sequence). CDR3 length: 14 residues. Trimming removed 2 bases from V and 6 bases from J; junction bases left unmatched: 3. The CDR3 loop reads CASSLTGLVNEQFF. CDR3 coding DNA: TGTGCCAGCAGCTTAACGGGACTAGTCAATGAGCAGTTCTTC.

J is TRBJ2-1 and V is TRBV3-1; 9 bases match TRBD2. J lost 9 bases, V lost 2 bases, and 8 bases had no gene match. This CDR3 spans 15 amino acids. In germline, CDR1 is LGHDT, CDR2 YNNKEL (reference sequence). The CDR3 here is CASSQLAGVGSEQFF. In DNA, the CDR3 is TGTGCCAGCAGCCAATTAGCGGGAGTAGGAAGTGAGCAGTTCTTC.

This clonotype was observed at least ten times. The gene calls are TRBV7-9 and TRBJ1-2; D is unresolved. This CDR3 contains 15 residues. The V and J ends lost 5 bases and 5 bases respectively, with 18 bases between them. Germline V gene lookup returns CDR1 SEHNR and CDR2 FQNEAQ (reference sequence). CDR3 region: CASSPRIFQGYGYTF. CDR3 sequence (DNA): TGTGCCAGCAGCCCCCGGATTTTTCAAGGGTATGGCTACACCTTC.

This chain uses TRBV2 with TRBJ2-7, with a weak D call TRBD2 (6 bases). Trimming shortened V by 6 bases and J by 0 bases, and 12 bases separated the two germline ends. The germline CDR1 and CDR2 sequences are SNHLY and FYNNEI. The CDR3 is 14 residues long. The CDR3 spells CASRGIADSYEQYF. In DNA form, the CDR3 reads TGTGCCAGCAGGGGGATAGCGGACTCCTACGAGCAGTACTTC. Filled out from reference TRBV2 and TRBJ2-7, the complete variable domain reads EPEVTQTPSHQVTQMGQEVILRCVPISNHLYFYWYRQILGQKVEFLVSFYNNEISEKSEIFDDQFSVERPDGSNFTLKIRSTKLEDSAMYFCASRGIADSYEQYFGPGTRLTVT.

This clonotype turned up a few times. The chain carries TRBV9 and TRBJ2-1; possible D gene TRBD1, 5 bases. The CDR3 totals 14 residues. Germline values: CDR1 SGDLS, CDR2 YYNGEE. Trimming removed 0 bases at V and 15 bases at J, with 19 bases between. CDR3 sequence: CASSVEVGAPRLFF. The DNA of the CDR3 is TGTGCCAGCAGCGTAGAGGTAGGGGCCCCCCGTCTGTTCTTC.

This clonotype was seen a few times. The V and J genes are TRBV21-1 and TRBJ1-5; the table assigns TRBD1, which was not confirmed against the DNA. TRBV21-1 is tagged as a pseudogene. This CDR3 comprises 15 residues. DNA for the CDR3: TGTGCCAGCAGCAAATATAGGGGCGGCAATCAGCCCCAGCATTTT. Translating it yields CASSKYRGGNQPQHF.

This clonotype was seen only a few times. V gene TRBV5-5 combines with J gene TRBJ2-1, with 7 nucleotides matching TRBD2. The CDR3 is made up of 16 amino acids. The trim removed 4 bases at V and 3 bases at J, leaving 10 bases unmatched. In germline, CDR1 is SGHKS, CDR2 YYEKEE (reference sequence). CDR3 region: CASSRAAASGYNEQFF. CDR3 DNA: TGTGCCAGCAGCCGTGCGGCGGCTAGCGGCTACAATGAGCAGTTCTTC.

This clonotype was detected ten times or more. The rearrangement links TRBV5-1 to TRBJ2-7; D may be TRBD1 (6 bases). The CDR3 sequence is 15 residues long. The germline V and J ends were trimmed by 4 bases and 6 bases, with 20 bases remaining between them. Germline CDR1 reads SGHRS; CDR2 reads YFSETQ. The CDR3 here is CASSPVSQGFREQYF. In DNA form, the CDR3 reads TGCGCCAGCAGCCCCGTGTCACAGGGATTTCGCGAGCAGTACTTC.

This clonotype occurred many times. The CDR3 loop is CSVDMGQGISDTQYF. In nucleotides, the CDR3 is TGCAGCGTTGACATGGGACAGGGGATATCAGATACGCAGTATTTT. V is TRBV29-1 and J is TRBJ2-3, with TRBD1 identical over 10 bases. CDR1 SQVTM and CDR2 ANQGSEA come from the germline V gene. The junction had 7 bases not matched to a gene; V was cut back by 3 bases and J by 4 bases. This CDR3 spans 15 amino acids.

On this clonotype itself: Without the conserved terminal phenylalanine or tryptophan, this CDR3 likely stems from a read error. The chain couples TRBV7-2 to TRBJ1-2; TRBD1 matches at 8 bases. CDR3 size: 14 residues. Trimming cost V 3 bases and J 6 bases; bases outside gene matches: 6. In germline, CDR1 is SGHTA, CDR2 FQGNSA. In DNA form, the CDR3 reads TGTGCCAGCAGCTTGAACAGGGGGGACGATGGCTACACCTGC. Translated, it gives CASSLNRGDDGYTC.

This chain links TRBV2 with TRBJ2-1; D tentatively fits TRBD1 or TRBD2 (6 bases each). This CDR3 has 17 residues. The ends were cut back, 8 bases at V and 4 bases at J, with 24 bases in the middle. CDR1 and CDR2 from the germline V gene are SNHLY and FYNNEI. The CDR3: CASEFPERGEAYNEQFF. In DNA form, the CDR3 reads TGTGCCAGCGAATTTCCCGAAAGGGGGGAGGCTTACAATGAGCAGTTCTTC.

Only a few counts were recorded for this clonotype. V gene TRBV28 combines with J gene TRBJ2-5, with a possible D match to TRBD1 (5 bases). Trimming removed 5 bases from V and 5 bases from J, with 12 bases in between. Germline V gene lookup returns CDR1 MDHEN and CDR2 SYDVKM. The CDR3 consists of 13 residues. The CDR3 loop is CASSGAYRETQYF. CDR3 DNA sequence: TGTGCCAGCAGTGGGGCCTATAGGGAGACCCAGTACTTC. Combining the CDR3 with reference TRBV28 and TRBJ2-5 gives the whole variable domain DVKVTQSSRYLVKRTGEKVFLECVQDMDHENMFWYRQDPGLGLRLIYFSYDVKMKEKGDIPEGYSVSREKKERFSLILESASTNQTSMYLCASSGAYRETQYFGPGTRLLVL.

This clonotype was seen a few times. The chain uses TRBV14 and TRBJ1-1; TRBD1 agrees at 7 bases. Germline V gene sequence: CDR1 SGHDN, CDR2 FVKESK. Trimming took 4 bases from V and 2 from J; bases not matched to a gene: 7. The CDR3 consists of 15 residues. The chain's CDR3 is CASSLPRGLNTEAFF. The CDR3 region has the DNA TGTGCCAGCAGCCTACCTAGGGGGCTCAACACTGAAGCTTTCTTT. Drawing the rest from reference TRBV14 and TRBJ1-1, the complete variable domain is EAGVTQFPSHSVIEKGQTVTLRCDPISGHDNLYWYRRVMGKEIKFLLHFVKESKQDESGMPNNRFLAERTGGTYSTLKVQPAELEDSGVYFCASSLPRGLNTEAFFGQGTRLTVV.

This clonotype was picked up a small number of times. The chain employs TRBV6-5 and TRBJ2-7; 7 bases align to TRBD1. CDR1 and CDR2 from the germline V gene are MNHEY and SVGAGI. J lost 4 bases, V lost 2 bases, and 11 bases had no gene match. CDR3 length: 16 residues. The CDR3 region has the DNA TGTGCCAGCAGTTACGGAACCACCGGGACAGATTACGAGCAGTACTTC. It yields the protein CASSYGTTGTDYEQYF.

The chain combines TRBV11-2 with TRBJ1-1; 7 bases are a match to TRBD1. The CDR3 consists of 16 residues. The junction had 10 bases not matched to a gene; V was cut back by 5 bases and J by 1 base. CDR1 is SGHAT and CDR2 is FQNNGV in the germline V gene. This CDR3 reads CASSLGVGTANTEAFF. CDR3 bases: TGTGCCAGCAGCCTAGGCGTGGGGACAGCGAACACTGAAGCTTTCTTT.

This clonotype turned up a few times. The chain recombines TRBV4-3 with TRBJ1-2, with D perhaps matching TRBD1 (5 bases). The CDR3 spans 15 residues. Germline V lookup: CDR1 LGHNA, CDR2 YSLEER. The V end was cut by 2 bases, the J end by 4 bases, with 14 bases between. The CDR3 nucleotides are TGCGCCAGCAGCCAATTGTCGCAGGGAGGCTATGGCTACACCTTC. This encodes CASSQLSQGGYGYTF.

The gene calls are TRBV11-2 and TRBJ2-1, with 8 positions matching TRBD2. The CDR3 totals 16 residues. Germline V gene sequence: CDR1 SGHAT, CDR2 FQNNGV. The trim removed 7 bases at V and 4 bases at J, leaving 12 bases unmatched. The CDR3 DNA reads TGTGCCAGCACCTTGACCTCGGGACTAGTATACAATGAGCAGTTCTTC. Protein sequence: CASTLTSGLVYNEQFF.

This clonotype was detected ten times or more. This chain connects TRBV29-1 to TRBJ2-2; no definite D call. The CDR3 loop spans 15 amino acids. V dropped 3 bases and J dropped 0 bases, with 11 bases sitting between them. Germline V gives CDR1 SQVTM, CDR2 ANQGSEA. Here the CDR3 DNA reads TGCAGCGTTGAGTTTGACCGTCCGAACACCGGGGAGCTGTTTTTT. Protein: CSVEFDRPNTGELFF.

Only a few counts were recorded for this clonotype. The gene calls are TRBV20-1 and TRBJ1-3; no firm D call. V was shortened by 0 bases and J by 4 bases, with 10 bases between the two germline ends. CDR3 length: 14 residues. Germline V lookup: CDR1 DFQATT, CDR2 SNEGSKA (reference sequence). The CDR3 nucleotides are TGCAGTGCTAGAGATCCCAGGAGGGGAAACACCATATATTTT. Its protein is CSARDPRRGNTIYF.